What follows is one TCR beta chain and its context. There are many counts of this clonotype. What this receptor recognizes is not known. No base-level quality is on record; no much larger clone is a single base apart. The library was produced with multiplex PCR. Sequencing took place on an Illumina HiSeq 4000. CDR3 regions were amplified by Arm-PCR with iRepertoire HTBI primers to construct TCR beta libraries. Before sequencing, the PCR products went through gel purification. On the authors' methods: Gene usage analysis of CDR3 amino acid clonotypes relied on the 55 to 80 TRBV and about 13 TRBJ segments identified across samples. COPE and FqMerger were used to merge filtered high-quality paired reads into contigs. BLAST was used to align contigs to IMGT TRBV, TRBD and TRBJ reference genes, and CDR3 was defined according to IMGT. Clonotypes above 0.1% frequency were classified as highly expanded clones. Repertoire diversity was measured by Shannon entropy, and V-J evenness by the Gini coefficient. Public clonotypes were defined as clonotypes shared by more than one individual. TCRdb cleaned the public reads at Q25 with fastp, built clones with MiXCR and kept in-frame beta chains. All rows with the same CDR3 protein become a single entry with the most common DNA and genes. It is TCRdb's table, rather than the study itself, that gives the V and J calls and clone size. The sample table lists 400,000 to 500,000 distinct CDR3 sequences, under 25% of them with a count of one. The biggest ten clones account for roughly 13% of the sample.

The V end loses 10 bases and the J end loses 6 bases, and a stretch of 16 bases separates them. There are 12 amino acids in the CDR3, from cysteine to phenylalanine inclusive. The only DNA kept is the CDR3, 36 bases in frame from the first base. The data originate from a study of regulatory T cells in long-lasting Graves disease (dated by TCRdb to 2020 to 2023). Some background on the complete study: Persistent Graves' disease was defined as antithyroid drug treatment for over 5 years with persistently positive TSH receptor autoantibodies. On average, persistent Graves' disease patients in the clinical cohort had been on antithyroid drugs for eight to twelve years. The study was conducted in China and was registered as a clinical trial. This study used TCR sequencing and RNA sequencing of peripheral blood to compare persistent Graves' disease patients against newly diagnosed Graves' disease patients. A total of roughly 35 samples were covered by TCR sequencing, comprising around 13 persistent and roughly 20 newly diagnosed Graves' disease patients.

What the time point label conveys for this sample: persistent/refractory GD, antithyroid drugs over 5 years with positive TRAb. RNA was extracted from PBMCs in TRIzol for both TCR sequencing and RNA sequencing. The diagnosis of Graves' disease followed American Thyroid Association guidelines. The patients came from an endocrinology department in Xi'an, China. Each patient gave about 8.1 milliliters of peripheral blood, collected in an EDTA anticoagulant tube. Ficoll Paque Plus density gradient separation was used to isolate PBMCs, and no further T cell sorting was performed. RNA quality was checked with an Agilent 2100 Bioanalyzer and agarose gel, and concentration with a NanoDrop 2000. Overall results and qualifications from the work: Preferential use of TRBV28, TRBJ1-2 and TRBJ2-5 was observed in persistent disease, whereas TRBV20-1 and TRBJ2-1 were favored in newly diagnosed disease. Persistent Graves' disease patients showed lower TCR Shannon entropy and fewer highly expanded clones than newly diagnosed patients, suggesting clonal expansion. Sequencing and analysis were limited to the TCR beta chain. Because the primary lesion, thyroid tissue, could not be accessed, the study looked at peripheral blood alone. Patients with persistent disease shared more public clonotypes (about 2,900) than newly diagnosed patients did (nearly 1,000). The authors acknowledged the small sample size as a limitation that may reduce accuracy.

In this chain, TRBV12-3 or TRBV12-4 is recombined with TRBJ2-7; TRBD1 is a weak D gene call, 5 bases matching. The origin of this receptor is a female donor with Graves disease. The material was peripheral blood mononuclear cells (PBMCs), obtained when the disease was refractory, from a patient treated with antithyroid drugs. The CDR3 is CATSSDNCEQYF. The DNA reads as follows: TGTGCCACCTCGTCGGACAACTGCGAGCAGTACTTC.